The rows below give T cell receptor beta chains drawn from one sample of a study of T cell changes during pregnancy in multiple sclerosis. Produced via immunoSEQ multiplex PCR; TCRdb's table is partial and in-frame only. Of roughly 85,000 clones in the sample, about 89% were seen once. The sample here was peripheral blood, taken in the first trimester of pregnancy. The source of these receptors is a female donor with multiple sclerosis, enrolled in a pregnancy study. Each CDR3 is given with its conserved first and last residue. A D gene is named only where the DNA matches it firmly.

J: TRBJ1-3; length: 13; D: NA; V: TRBV2; CDR3: CASTPDSGNTIYF
J: TRBJ2-5; length: 14; D: NA; V: TRBV2; CDR3: CASLSEEYQETQYF
J: TRBJ2-1; length: 16; D: TRBD2; V: TRBV6-6; CDR3: CASSYRKAGGLDEQFF
J: TRBJ2-7; length: 14; D: NA; V: TRBV9; CDR3: CASSVGGLPYEQYF
J: TRBJ1-5; length: 13; D: NA; V: TRBV19; CDR3: CATAWTVDQPQHF
J: TRBJ1-5; length: 15; D: TRBD1; V: TRBV19; CDR3: CASTPGQIPNQPQHF
J: TRBJ2-2; length: 12; D: TRBD2; V: TRBV10-3; CDR3: CAISGGGSELFF
J: TRBJ2-7; length: 15; D: TRBD1; V: TRBV9; CDR3: CASSVGDRGFWEQYF
J: TRBJ1-2; length: 13; D: TRBD1; V: TRBV19; CDR3: CASTVQGTYGYTF
J: TRBJ2-6; length: 18; D: NA; V: TRBV19; CDR3: CASSIVSGGISGANVLTF
J: TRBJ1-3; length: 14; D: NA; V: TRBV11-3; CDR3: CASSPRDSGNTIYF
J: TRBJ2-7; length: 13; D: TRBD1; V: TRBV13; CDR3: CASSTTGTGEQYF
J: TRBJ1-1; length: 13; D: NA; V: TRBV2; CDR3: CASSRELNTEAFF
J: TRBJ2-7; length: 17; D: TRBD2; V: TRBV13; CDR3: CASSSLAGLNPSYEQYF
J: TRBJ2-7; length: 12; D: NA; V: TRBV2; CDR3: CASSVRGHEQYF
J: TRBJ2-7; length: 14; D: NA; V: TRBV4-2; CDR3: CASSQDQASYEQYF
J: TRBJ2-5; length: 16; D: NA; V: TRBV2; CDR3: CASRGAWGGAAETQYF
J: TRBJ2-1; length: 16; D: TRBD2; V: TRBV25-1; CDR3: CASNGPSGGNDNEQFF
J: TRBJ2-7; length: 15; D: NA; V: TRBV6-1; CDR3: CASTTTGRAPYEQYF
J: TRBJ2-1; length: 15; D: TRBD2; V: TRBV15; CDR3: CATSRLTSGSYEQFF
J: TRBJ2-6; length: 18; D: TRBD1; V: TRBV27; CDR3: CASSDGTAYSSGANVLTF
J: TRBJ1-4; length: 13; D: TRBD1; V: TRBV10-3; CDR3: CASAGGVNEKLFF
J: TRBJ2-5; length: 13; D: TRBD2; V: TRBV19; CDR3: CASSRAGVETQYF
J: TRBJ2-5; length: 15; D: TRBD2; V: TRBV5-1; CDR3: CASRATSGGIETQYF
J: TRBJ2-3; length: 16; D: NA; V: TRBV12-5; CDR3: CASGWMSEKGTDTQYF
J: TRBJ1-1; length: 11; D: NA; V: TRBV29-1; CDR3: CSGGGYTEAFF
J: TRBJ2-1; length: 15; D: TRBD2; V: TRBV5-1; CDR3: CASSFATSGGYEQFF
J: TRBJ2-3; length: 15; D: NA; V: TRBV7-6; CDR3: CASSSNLRGTDTQYF
J: TRBJ2-5; length: 14; D: TRBD2; V: TRBV7-9; CDR3: CASSLKSGEETQYF
J: TRBJ1-2; length: 17; D: TRBD1; V: TRBV7-2; CDR3: CASSLTPGTGTNYGYTF
J: TRBJ2-2; length: 15; D: TRBD2; V: TRBV5-1; CDR3: CASSLGGSSTGELFF